This T cell receptor beta chain was recovered during a study of CD8 T cells in Susac syndrome. Random hexamers were used to reverse transcribe an amount of about 0.5 to 1 ug RNA. The TCR beta CDR3 was amplified by immunoSEQ multiplex PCR across 54 Vbeta, 13 Jbeta. One entry per CDR3 protein results from TCRdb running MiXCR on the immunoSEQ multiplex PCR reads. The top ten hold around 0.16% of the sample, which has about 190,000 distinct CDR3 sequences, more than 85% seen once. Remarks on this clonotype: Its antigen is undetermined.

Findings and caveats of the study: In Susac syndrome, CD8+ expansion was highest in TEMRA and active disease.

Trimming at V came to 0 bases and at J to 3 bases, leaving 8 bases not matched to a gene. The CDR3 has 17 amino acids. Germline V CDR1 and CDR2: SGDLS, YYNGEE. The J gene is TRBJ2-1, the V gene TRBV9, with 8 bases that match TRBD2. This clonotype originated in a human donor with Susac syndrome. Sequencing input: CD8+ T cells from PBMCs. The CDR3 sequence: CASSVDSRAGGYNEQFF. The DNA of the CDR3 is TGTGCCAGCAGCGTAGATAGTAGGGCGGGGGGCTACAATGAGCAGTTCTTC. Full variable domain (remainder filled in from reference TRBV9 and TRBJ2-1): DSGVTQTPKHLITATGQRVTLRCSPRSGDLSVYWYQQSLDQGLQFLIQYYNGEERAKGNILERFSAQQFPDLHSELNLSSLELGDSALYFCASSVDSRAGGYNEQFFGPGTRLTVL.